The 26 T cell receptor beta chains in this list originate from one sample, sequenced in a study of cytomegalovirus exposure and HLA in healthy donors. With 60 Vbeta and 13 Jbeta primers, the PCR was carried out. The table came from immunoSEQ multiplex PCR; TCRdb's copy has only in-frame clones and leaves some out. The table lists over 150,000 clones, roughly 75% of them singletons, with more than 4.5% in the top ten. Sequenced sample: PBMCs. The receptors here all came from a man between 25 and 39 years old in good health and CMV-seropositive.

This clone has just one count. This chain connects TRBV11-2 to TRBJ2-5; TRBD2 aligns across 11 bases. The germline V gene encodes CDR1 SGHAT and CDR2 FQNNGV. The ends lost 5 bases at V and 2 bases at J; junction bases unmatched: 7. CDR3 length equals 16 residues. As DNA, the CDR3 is TGTGCCAGCAGCCCCGGTGCTAGCGGGGGGCAAGAGACCCAGTACTTC. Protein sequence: CASSPGASGGQETQYF.

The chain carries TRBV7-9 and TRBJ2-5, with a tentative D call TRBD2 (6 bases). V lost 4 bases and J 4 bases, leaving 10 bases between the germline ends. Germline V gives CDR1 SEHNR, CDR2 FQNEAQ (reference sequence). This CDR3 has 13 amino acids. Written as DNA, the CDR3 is TGTGCCAGCAGCTCCGGAGGGAGAGAGACCCAGTACTTC. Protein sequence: CASSSGGRETQYF.

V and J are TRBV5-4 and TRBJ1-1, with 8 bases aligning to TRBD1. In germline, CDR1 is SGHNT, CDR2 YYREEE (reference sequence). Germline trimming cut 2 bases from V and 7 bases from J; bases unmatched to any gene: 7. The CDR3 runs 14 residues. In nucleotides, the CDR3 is TGTGCCAGCAGCTTCACTCAGGGGGCGGGTGAAGCTTTCTTT. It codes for CASSFTQGAGEAFF. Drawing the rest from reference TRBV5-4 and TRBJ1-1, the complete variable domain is ETGVTQSPTHLIKTRGQQVTLRCSSQSGHNTVSWYQQALGQGPQFIFQYYREEENGRGNFPPRFSGLQFPNYSSELNVNALELDDSALYLCASSFTQGAGEAFFGQGTRLTVV.

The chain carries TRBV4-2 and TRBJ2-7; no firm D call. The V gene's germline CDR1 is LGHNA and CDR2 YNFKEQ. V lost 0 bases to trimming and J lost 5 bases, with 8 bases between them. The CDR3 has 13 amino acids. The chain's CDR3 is CASSQDLDDEQYF. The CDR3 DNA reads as TGTGCCAGCAGCCAAGATTTAGATGACGAGCAGTACTTC.

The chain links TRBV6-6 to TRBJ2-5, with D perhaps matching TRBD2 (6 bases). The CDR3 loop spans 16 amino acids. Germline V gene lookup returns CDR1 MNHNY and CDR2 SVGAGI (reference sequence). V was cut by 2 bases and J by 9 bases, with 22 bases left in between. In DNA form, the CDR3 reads TGTGCCAGCAGTTACAACAGTGGGACTGACAAGAGACCCCAGTACTTC. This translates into CASSYNSGTDKRPQYF.

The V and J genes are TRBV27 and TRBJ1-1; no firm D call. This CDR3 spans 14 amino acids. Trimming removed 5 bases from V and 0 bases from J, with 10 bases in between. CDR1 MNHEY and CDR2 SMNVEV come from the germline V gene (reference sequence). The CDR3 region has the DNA TGTGCCAGCAGTCGAGGTACCATGAACACTGAAGCTTTCTTT. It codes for CASSRGTMNTEAFF.

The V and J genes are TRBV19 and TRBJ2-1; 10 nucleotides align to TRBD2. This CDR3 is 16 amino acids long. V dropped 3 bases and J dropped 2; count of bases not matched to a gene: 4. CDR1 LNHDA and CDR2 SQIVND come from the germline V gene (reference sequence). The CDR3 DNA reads TGTGCCAGTAGTATGCCTACTAGCGGGGCCTACAATGAGCAGTTCTTC. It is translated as CASSMPTSGAYNEQFF.

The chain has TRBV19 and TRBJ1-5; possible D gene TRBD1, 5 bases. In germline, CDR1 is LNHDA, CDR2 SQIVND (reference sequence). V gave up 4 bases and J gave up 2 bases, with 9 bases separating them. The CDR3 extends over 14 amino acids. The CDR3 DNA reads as TGTGCCAGTAGTAAGGGGTTGGGCAATCAGCCCCAGCATTTT. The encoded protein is CASSKGLGNQPQHF.

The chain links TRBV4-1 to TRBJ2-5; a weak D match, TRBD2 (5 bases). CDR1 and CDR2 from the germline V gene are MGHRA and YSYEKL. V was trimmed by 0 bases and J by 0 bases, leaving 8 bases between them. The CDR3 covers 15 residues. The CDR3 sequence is CASSQDGVHQETQYF. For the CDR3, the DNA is TGCGCCAGCAGCCAAGACGGGGTCCACCAAGAGACCCAGTACTTC.

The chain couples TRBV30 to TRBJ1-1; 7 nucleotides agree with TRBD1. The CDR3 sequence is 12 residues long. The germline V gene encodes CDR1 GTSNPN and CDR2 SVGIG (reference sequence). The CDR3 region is CAWDRLNTEAFF. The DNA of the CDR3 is TGTGCATGGGACAGATTGAACACTGAAGCTTTCTTT.

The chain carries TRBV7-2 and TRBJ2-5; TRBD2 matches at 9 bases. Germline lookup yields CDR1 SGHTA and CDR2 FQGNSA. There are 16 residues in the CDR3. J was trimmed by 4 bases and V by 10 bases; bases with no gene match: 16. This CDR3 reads CAKKSFSGRVGETQYF. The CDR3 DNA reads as TGTGCCAAGAAGTCTTTTAGCGGGAGAGTGGGAGAGACCCAGTACTTC. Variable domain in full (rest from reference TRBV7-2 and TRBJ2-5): GAGVSQSPSNKVTEKGKDVELRCDPISGHTALYWYRQSLGQGLEFLIYFQGNSAPDKSGLPSDRFSAERTGGSVSTLTIQRTQQEDSAVYLCAKKSFSGRVGETQYFGPGTRLLVL.

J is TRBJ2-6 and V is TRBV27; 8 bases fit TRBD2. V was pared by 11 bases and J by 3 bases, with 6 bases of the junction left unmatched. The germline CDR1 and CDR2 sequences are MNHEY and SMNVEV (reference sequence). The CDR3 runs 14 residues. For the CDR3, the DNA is TGTGCCTCCCGGGGGGGGCTTGGGGCCAACGTCCTGACTTTC. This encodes CASRGGLGANVLTF.

CDR3 loop: CASSFHSSGTHTDTQYF. DNA of the CDR3: TGTGCCAGCAGTTTCCATAGTAGCGGGACCCACACAGATACGCAGTATTTT. The chain joins TRBV28 to TRBJ2-3; 8 bases are shared with TRBD2. The CDR3 covers 17 residues. V lost 3 bases, J lost 2 bases, and 10 bases stayed unmatched. Germline V CDR1 and CDR2: MDHEN, SYDVKM.

In DNA form, the CDR3 reads TGTGCCAGCTGCCCTTTTACGGGACTAGCGGGTAGCACAGATACGCAGTATTTT. It translates to CASCPFTGLAGSTDTQYF. The rearrangement joins TRBV27 to TRBJ2-3, with TRBD2 identical over 12 bases. After removal of 8 bases from V and 0 bases from J, the junction contained 12 bases not matched to a gene. This CDR3 contains 18 residues. Germline assignment: CDR1 MNHEY and CDR2 SMNVEV (reference sequence).

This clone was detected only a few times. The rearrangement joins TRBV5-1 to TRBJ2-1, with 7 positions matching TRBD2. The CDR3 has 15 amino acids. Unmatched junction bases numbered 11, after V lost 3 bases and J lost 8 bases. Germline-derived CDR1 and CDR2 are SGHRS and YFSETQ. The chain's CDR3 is CASSWGTTTLYEQFF. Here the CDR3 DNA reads TGCGCCAGCAGCTGGGGGACTACGACCTTGTATGAGCAGTTCTTC.

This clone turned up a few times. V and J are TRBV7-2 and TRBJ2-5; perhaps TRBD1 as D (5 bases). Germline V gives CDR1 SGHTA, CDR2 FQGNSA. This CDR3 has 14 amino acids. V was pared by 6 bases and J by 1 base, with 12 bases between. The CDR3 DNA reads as TGTGCCAGCAGGTATACAGGCCTCCAAGAGACCCAGTACTTC. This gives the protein CASRYTGLQETQYF.

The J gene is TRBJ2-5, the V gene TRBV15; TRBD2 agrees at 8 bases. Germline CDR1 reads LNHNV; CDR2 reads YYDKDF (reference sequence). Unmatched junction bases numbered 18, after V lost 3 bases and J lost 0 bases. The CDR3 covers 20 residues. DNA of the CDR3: TGTGCCACCAGCAGGCGCCGCGCGGGGGGTCCACAAGGGGACCAAGAGACCCAGTACTTC. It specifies CATSRRRAGGPQGDQETQYF.

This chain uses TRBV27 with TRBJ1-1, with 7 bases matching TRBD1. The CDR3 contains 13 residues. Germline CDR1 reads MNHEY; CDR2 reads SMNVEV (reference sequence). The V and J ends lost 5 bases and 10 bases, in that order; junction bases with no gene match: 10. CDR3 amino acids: CASSPSLAGGAFF. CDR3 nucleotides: TGTGCCAGCAGTCCAAGCCTGGCAGGGGGAGCTTTCTTT.

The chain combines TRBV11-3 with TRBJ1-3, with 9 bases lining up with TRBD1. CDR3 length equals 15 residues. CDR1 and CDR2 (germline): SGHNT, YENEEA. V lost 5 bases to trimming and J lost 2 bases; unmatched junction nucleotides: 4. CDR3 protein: CASSTGQGTGNTIYF. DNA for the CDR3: TGTGCCAGCAGCACCGGACAGGGGACTGGAAACACCATATATTTT.

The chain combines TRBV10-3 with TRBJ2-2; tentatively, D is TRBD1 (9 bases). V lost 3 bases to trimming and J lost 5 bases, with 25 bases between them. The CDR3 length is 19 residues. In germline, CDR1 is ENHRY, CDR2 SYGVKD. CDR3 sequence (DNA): TGTGCCATCAGTGATAGCGGGACAGGGTCCTTCCTGATTACCGGGGAGCTGTTTTTT. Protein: CAISDSGTGSFLITGELFF.

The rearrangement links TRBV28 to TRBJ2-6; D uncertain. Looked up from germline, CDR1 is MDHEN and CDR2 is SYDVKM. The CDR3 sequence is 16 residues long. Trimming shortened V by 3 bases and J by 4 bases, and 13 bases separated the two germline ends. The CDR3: CASSFIGHLGANVLTF. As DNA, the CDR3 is TGTGCCAGCAGTTTTATCGGTCACCTAGGGGCCAACGTCCTGACTTTC.

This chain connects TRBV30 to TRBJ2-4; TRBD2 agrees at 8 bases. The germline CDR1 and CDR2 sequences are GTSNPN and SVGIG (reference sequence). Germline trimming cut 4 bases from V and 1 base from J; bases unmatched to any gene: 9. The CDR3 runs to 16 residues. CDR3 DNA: TGTGCCTGGACGGGAGGGTCCCTATTGGCCAAAAACATTCAGTACTTC. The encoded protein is CAWTGGSLLAKNIQYF. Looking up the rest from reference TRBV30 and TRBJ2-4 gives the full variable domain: SQTIHQWPATLVQPVGSPLSLECTVEGTSNPNLYWYRQAAGRGLQLLFYSVGIGQISSEVPQNLSASRPQDRQFILSSKKLLLSDSGFYLCAWTGGSLLAKNIQYFGAGTRLSVL.

CDR3 protein: CAWSYGGNQPQHF. The CDR3 region has the DNA TGTGCCTGGAGCTACGGGGGAAATCAGCCCCAGCATTTT. J is TRBJ1-5 and V is TRBV30; D is perhaps TRBD1 (5 bases). The CDR3 loop spans 13 amino acids. The ends were cut back, 3 bases at V and 4 bases at J, with 10 bases in the middle. Germline V gives CDR1 GTSNPN, CDR2 SVGIG (reference sequence). Full variable domain (outside the CDR3, taken from reference TRBV30 and TRBJ1-5): SQTIHQWPATLVQPVGSPLSLECTVEGTSNPNLYWYRQAAGRGLQLLFYSVGIGQISSEVPQNLSASRPQDRQFILSSKKLLLSDSGFYLCAWSYGGNQPQHFGDGTRLSIL.

The CDR3 DNA reads TGTGCCTGGTCCGGGTTTCGAGGGACAACCAACACTGAAGCTTTCTTT. Translating gives CAWSGFRGTTNTEAFF. The V call is TRBV30, the J call TRBJ1-1; TRBD1 is a possible D gene (6 bases). V lost 5 bases, J lost 2 bases, and 21 bases lay in between. Germline V gives CDR1 GTSNPN, CDR2 SVGIG (reference sequence). CDR3 length: 16 residues.

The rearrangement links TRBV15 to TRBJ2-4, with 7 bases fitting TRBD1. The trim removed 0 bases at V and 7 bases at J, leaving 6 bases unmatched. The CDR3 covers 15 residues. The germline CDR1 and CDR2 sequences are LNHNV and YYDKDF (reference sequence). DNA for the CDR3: TGTGCCACCAGCAGAGATCGGACAGGCCAGAACATTCAGTACTTC. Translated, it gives CATSRDRTGQNIQYF.

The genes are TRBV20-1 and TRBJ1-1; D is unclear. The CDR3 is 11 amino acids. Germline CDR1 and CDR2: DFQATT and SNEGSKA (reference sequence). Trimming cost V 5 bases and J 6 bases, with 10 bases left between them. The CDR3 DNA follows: TGCAGTGCTCCAACGGAGGCTGAAGCTTTCTTT. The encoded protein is CSAPTEAEAFF.